Shown below are 17 T cell receptor beta chains from a single sample sequenced in a study of T-cell reconstitution after alpha-beta-depleted transplantation in children. The TCRbeta library incorporated unique molecular identifiers. MiXCR, run by TCRdb on the PCR reads, gives a single entry per CDR3 protein. The sample shows about 540,000 distinct CDR3 sequences, around 19% of them seen only once. This specimen was PBMCs from the stem cell graft donor, taken from the stem cell graft. All receptors derive from a human donor who donated a stem cell graft to a child with acute lymphoblastic leukemia.

This clonotype appeared a few times. This chain joins TRBV10-3 and TRBJ2-3, with D perhaps given as TRBD1 or TRBD2 (6 bases each). Trimming removed 8 bases at V and 2 bases at J, with 11 bases between. The CDR3 covers 13 residues. Germline lookup yields CDR1 ENHRY and CDR2 SYGVKD. As DNA, the CDR3 is TGTGCCATCGGCGGGACAACCACAGATACGCAGTATTTT. Amino acid sequence: CAIGGTTTDTQYF.

This clonotype was recorded a few times. The rearrangement joins TRBV20-1 to TRBJ2-7; no definite D call. This CDR3 region has 16 residues. V was clipped by 5 bases and J by 2 bases, with 22 bases between them. CDR1 DFQATT and CDR2 SNEGSKA come from the germline V gene (reference sequence). The CDR3 sequence is CSAGLDSPHTAYEQYF. The DNA for the CDR3 is TGCAGTGCTGGCCTAGACTCCCCCCACACCGCCTACGAGCAGTACTTC.

V usage is TRBV7-9 and J usage is TRBJ1-1; D gene unclear. The CDR3 extends over 15 amino acids. Trimming took off 0 bases at V and 4 bases at J, with 12 bases between the two ends. The V gene's germline CDR1 is SEHNR and CDR2 FQNEAQ (reference sequence). The CDR3 DNA reads as TGTGCCAGCAGCTTAGCAATTGGGCGTAGCACTGAAGCTTTCTTT. Protein product: CASSLAIGRSTEAFF.

The rearrangement uses TRBV7-2 and TRBJ2-7, with a weak D call TRBD1 (5 bases). The V gene lost 7 bases and the J gene lost 3 bases, with 16 bases spanning the gap. Looked up from germline, CDR1 is SGHTA and CDR2 is FQGNSA. There are 14 residues in the CDR3. CDR3 sequence: CASTWGLGSYEQYF. CDR3 sequence (DNA): TGTGCCAGCACCTGGGGCCTGGGAAGCTACGAGCAGTACTTC.

This clonotype was detected a few times. The CDR3 coding sequence is TGCAGCGTTGAAGATCCTGGTCAGGGGGGTCTCTACGAGCAGTACTTC. Translated, it gives CSVEDPGQGGLYEQYF. This chain links TRBV29-1 with TRBJ2-7, with D maybe TRBD1 (7 bases). V was trimmed by 0 bases and J by 3 bases, leaving 18 bases between them. From germline, CDR1 is SQVTM and CDR2 ANQGSEA. The CDR3 runs to 16 residues.

This clonotype has more than one count but fewer than ten. V is TRBV5-1 and J is TRBJ2-7; D uncertain. This CDR3 comprises 14 residues. Germline V lookup: CDR1 SGHRS, CDR2 YFSETQ. Trimming removed 3 bases from V and 3 bases from J, with 13 bases in between. CDR3 coding DNA: TGCGCCAGCAGCTCGCCCGACGCTGTCTACGAGCAGTACTTC. Its protein product is CASSSPDAVYEQYF.

This clonotype has only a few counts. V and J are TRBV5-5 and TRBJ1-5; D might be TRBD1 (6 bases). Germline CDR1 reads SGHKS; CDR2 reads YYEKEE (reference sequence). V shed 4 bases and J shed 3 bases, with 17 bases lying between them. The CDR3 totals 16 residues. The CDR3 coding sequence is TGTGCCAGCAGCCCGGGGCCGGGGGCGGACAATCAGCCCCAGCATTTT. Translation: CASSPGPGADNQPQHF.

This clonotype was seen at least ten times. V is TRBV12-3 or TRBV12-4 and J is TRBJ2-1; 11 bases agree with TRBD2. There are 16 residues in the CDR3. The V segment lost 6 bases and the J segment 0 bases; nucleotides outside the gene matches: 4. The chain's CDR3 is CASSSTSGGSYNEQFF. The CDR3 bases are TGTGCCAGCAGCTCCACTAGCGGGGGCTCCTACAATGAGCAGTTCTTC.

This clonotype was seen a handful of times. V is TRBV12-3 or TRBV12-4 and J is TRBJ2-1; the match to TRBD1 covers 9 bases. This CDR3 has 13 amino acids. V dropped 5 bases and J dropped 7; count of bases not matched to a gene: 3. CDR3 in amino acids: CASSPDRGNEQFF. The CDR3 bases are TGTGCCAGCAGTCCCGACAGGGGGAATGAGCAGTTCTTC.

The rearrangement links TRBV29-1 to TRBJ2-5; D is unresolved. The V end lost 8 bases, the J end lost 1 base, and 8 bases lay between the germline ends. Looked up from germline, CDR1 is SQVTM and CDR2 is ANQGSEA. CDR3 length: 11 residues. For the CDR3, the DNA is TGCAGCCCAGAGATCCAAGAGACCCAGTACTTC. Translating gives CSPEIQETQYF.

This clonotype appeared a few times. The chain joins TRBV21-1 to TRBJ2-4; the table calls TRBD1, which could not be checked here. TRBV21-1 is shown as a pseudogene. The CDR3 totals 20 residues. The CDR3 coding sequence is TGTGCCAGCAGCAAACTGATACAGGGGCCTCGTAAAAAGGGCAAAAACATTCAGTACTTC. Translation: CASSKLIQGPRKKGKNIQYF.

The chain is built from TRBV7-7 and TRBJ2-7; 10 bases are a match to TRBD1. V dropped 5 bases and J dropped 5; count of bases not matched to a gene: 6. This CDR3 has 14 residues. In germline, CDR1 is SSHAT, CDR2 FNYEAQ (reference sequence). The CDR3 DNA sequence: TGTGCCAGCAGCCCGGGACAGGGGATGAACGAGCAGTACTTC. Its translation: CASSPGQGMNEQYF.

This chain joins TRBV19 and TRBJ2-7; the match to TRBD2 covers 7 bases. The CDR3 extends over 13 amino acids. The V segment lost 5 bases and the J segment 6 bases; nucleotides outside the gene matches: 7. The V gene's germline CDR1 is LNHDA and CDR2 SQIVND (reference sequence). The CDR3 protein is CASSGLEPFEQYF. The CDR3 bases are TGTGCCAGTAGTGGACTAGAGCCCTTCGAGCAGTACTTC.

This clonotype was observed a few times. The chain has TRBV12-3 or TRBV12-4 and TRBJ2-2, with a possible D match to TRBD2 (5 bases). Trimming pared 5 bases from V and 7 bases from J, leaving 11 bases between. The CDR3 has 13 residues. CDR3 nucleotides: TGTGCCAGCAGTCGTGGACTGTACGGGGAGCTGTTTTTT. As protein: CASSRGLYGELFF.

The rearrangement joins TRBV5-1 to TRBJ2-2; no clear D gene. The CDR3 has 13 residues. V was shortened by 3 bases and J by 0 bases, with 3 bases between the two germline ends. Germline values: CDR1 SGHRS, CDR2 YFSETQ. CDR3 amino acids: CASSSTNTGELFF. In DNA form, the CDR3 reads TGCGCCAGCAGCTCCACGAACACCGGGGAGCTGTTTTTT.

This clonotype turned up a few times. The chain is built from TRBV29-1 and TRBJ1-1; D ambiguous. The CDR3 length is 11 residues. Trimming stripped 7 bases from V and 4 bases from J, with 10 bases between. Germline CDR1 is SQVTM and CDR2 is ANQGSEA. The CDR3 here is CSGTGRTEAFF. The CDR3 region has the DNA TGCAGCGGCACCGGGCGCACTGAAGCTTTCTTT.

This clonotype has just a few counts. The chain has TRBV3-1 and TRBJ2-1; TRBD2 matches 8 bases. The ends lost 0 bases at V and 8 bases at J; junction bases unmatched: 15. The CDR3 totals 18 residues. Germline lookup yields CDR1 LGHDT and CDR2 YNNKEL (reference sequence). The CDR3, as DNA: TGTGCCAGCAGCCAAGATGGGAGCGGGAGAATCCTGGTCGATGAGCAGTTCTTC. The encoded protein is CASSQDGSGRILVDEQFF.